These T cell receptor beta chains were read from a single sample in a study of neurological immune-mediated disorders. In TCRdb, the 5' RACE reads were re-called with MiXCR into one record per CDR3 protein. The table lists 15,000 to 20,000 distinct CDR3 sequences, around a tenth of them singletons. Sequencing was performed on CD8+ T cells from blood. The receptors were gathered from a woman aged 50 to 60 in good health. CDR3s include the opening cysteine and the closing phenylalanine or tryptophan. Each record gives: V gene, J gene, CDR3 protein.

>TRBV28|TRBJ2-7
CASTGDRADEQYF
>TRBV7-9|TRBJ2-1
CATPAGSSYNEQFF
>TRBV7-9|TRBJ2-5
CASSLALGQQETQYF
>TRBV5-5|TRBJ1-2
CASSLWISGQGVYYGYTF
>TRBV25-1|TRBJ2-7
CASIPPGAYEQYF
>TRBV7-8|TRBJ2-1
CASSPPSGSPYNEQFF
>TRBV7-7|TRBJ2-1
CASSPKGLNEQFF
>TRBV7-8|TRBJ2-7
CASTSYNAGYEQYF
>TRBV27|TRBJ1-1
CASRTYSNTEAFF
>TRBV20-1|TRBJ2-7
CSARVGSGRADEQYF
>TRBV5-1|TRBJ2-7
CATTGSPYEQYF
>TRBV5-1|TRBJ2-7
CASSLGFGLDEQYF
>TRBV5-1|TRBJ1-1
CASSTWTGGDDTEAFF
>TRBV27|TRBJ2-7
CASGGVYEQYF
>TRBV28|TRBJ1-3
CASTAQGSGNTIYF
>TRBV7-9|TRBJ2-2
CASSFGRNTGELFF
>TRBV14|TRBJ2-7
CASSQVDSTYYEQYF
>TRBV5-1|TRBJ2-5
CASSFPDREETQYF
>TRBV6-6|TRBJ2-3
CASSYSGEIPDTQYF
>TRBV20-1|TRBJ2-5
CSARDRQGGGFQETQYF
>TRBV27|TRBJ2-7
CASSRYKGEQYF
>TRBV15|TRBJ2-5
CATSRLPVISPEETQYF
>TRBV20-1|TRBJ2-1
CSARDRVSYNEQFF
>TRBV11-2|TRBJ2-7
CASSKAGGSSYEQYF
>TRBV28|TRBJ2-5
CASNSRRNEETQYF
>TRBV29-1|TRBJ2-1
CSVGQALHNEQFF
>TRBV10-3|TRBJ1-3
CAISQGTAGNTIYF
>TRBV28|TRBJ1-5
CASIAGTGAELYQPQHF
>TRBV28|TRBJ1-2
CASSPSTGSYGYNF
>TRBV28|TRBJ1-2
CASTGGAKGYTF
>TRBV7-8|TRBJ2-5
CASSLGWAAWGETQYF
>TRBV6-6|TRBJ2-7
CASRDDGERGTYEQYF
>TRBV11-2|TRBJ2-1
CASSLVAQISSYNEQFF
>TRBV14|TRBJ2-7
CASSHGLAAYEQYF
>TRBV9|TRBJ2-3
CASSVGTSGSDTQYF
>TRBV29-1|TRBJ2-7
CSVETSGSYEQYF
>TRBV20-1|TRBJ2-2
CSAQRQRNTGELFF
>TRBV18|TRBJ2-7
CVSSPRPPQGSYEQYF
>TRBV29-1|TRBJ1-2
CSVEGVGGAFYGYTF
>TRBV29-1|TRBJ1-2
CSVELGDRSGSNYGYTF
>TRBV5-1|TRBJ2-6
CASSDDRAGANVLTF
>TRBV30|TRBJ2-1
CAWSLSGGASDEQFF
>TRBV11-2|TRBJ2-1
CASDFKSGRGYEQFF
>TRBV7-8|TRBJ2-7
CASSLDEQYF
>TRBV12-3/TRBV12-4|TRBJ2-7
CASRQRGQGEQYF
>TRBV18|TRBJ2-3
CASSPPESTDTQYF
>TRBV7-9|TRBJ2-1
CASSDTSSSYNEQFF
>TRBV27|TRBJ2-2
CASSLRGANTGELFF
>TRBV28|TRBJ1-1
CASSAPGNTEAFF
>TRBV2|TRBJ2-7
CASSEAGVGEEQYF
>TRBV20-1|TRBJ2-7
CSAQDSKEISYEQYF
>TRBV5-6|TRBJ2-3
CASSSGPRVADTQYF
>TRBV3-1|TRBJ1-1
CASSQDQEGPWSTEAFF
>TRBV30|TRBJ2-2
CAWGLGQSNTGELFF